This TCR beta chain emerged from a study of OX40 agonist ivuxolimab in advanced cancers. Across the whole study: About 40% of patients had received prior checkpoint inhibitor therapy.

Germline values: CDR1 ENHRY, CDR2 SYGVKD. CDR3 length: 15 amino acids. The trim removed 6 bases at V and 2 bases at J, leaving 4 bases unmatched. The protocol was immunoSEQ multiplex PCR, while the TCRdb copy is restricted to in-frame clones and leaves out a portion. Here the sample spans about 48,000 clones, about 81% being singletons. This TCR was sampled from an adult with an advanced solid tumor such as melanoma, head and neck, liver or kidney cancer. The material was CD4+ or CD8+ T cells sorted from blood, obtained in a trial of the OX40 agonist ivuxolimab. The chain has TRBV10-3 and TRBJ2-3; the match to TRBD1 covers 11 bases. For the CDR3, the DNA is TGTGCCATCAGGGACAGGGGGCTCTCCACAGATACGCAGTATTTT. It yields the protein CAIRDRGLSTDTQYF.